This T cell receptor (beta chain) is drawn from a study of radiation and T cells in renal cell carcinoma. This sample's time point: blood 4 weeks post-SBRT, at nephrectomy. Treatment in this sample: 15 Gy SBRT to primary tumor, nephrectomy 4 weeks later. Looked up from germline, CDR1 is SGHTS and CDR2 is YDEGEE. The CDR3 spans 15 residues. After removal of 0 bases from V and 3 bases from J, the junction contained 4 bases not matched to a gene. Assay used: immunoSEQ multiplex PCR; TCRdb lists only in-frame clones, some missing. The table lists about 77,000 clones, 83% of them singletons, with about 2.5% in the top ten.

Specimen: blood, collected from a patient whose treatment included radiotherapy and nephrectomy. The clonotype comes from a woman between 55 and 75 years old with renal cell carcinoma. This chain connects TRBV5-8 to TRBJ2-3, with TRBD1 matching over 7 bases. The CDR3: CASSLEGAGTDTQYF. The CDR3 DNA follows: TGTGCCAGCAGCTTGGAGGGGGCCGGTACAGATACGCAGTATTTT.